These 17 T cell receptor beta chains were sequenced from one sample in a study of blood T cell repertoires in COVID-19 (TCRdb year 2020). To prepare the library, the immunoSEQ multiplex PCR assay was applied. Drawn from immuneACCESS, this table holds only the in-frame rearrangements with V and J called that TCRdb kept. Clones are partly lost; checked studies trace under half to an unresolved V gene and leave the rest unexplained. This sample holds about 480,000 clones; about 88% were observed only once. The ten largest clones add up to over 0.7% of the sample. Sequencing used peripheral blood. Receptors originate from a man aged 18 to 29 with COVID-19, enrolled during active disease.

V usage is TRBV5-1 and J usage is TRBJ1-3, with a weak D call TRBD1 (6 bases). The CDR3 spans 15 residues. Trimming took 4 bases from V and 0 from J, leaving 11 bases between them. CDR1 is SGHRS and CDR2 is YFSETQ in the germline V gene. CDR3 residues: CASSQGRTSGNTIYF. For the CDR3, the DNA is TGCGCCAGCAGCCAGGGGCGCACCTCTGGAAACACCATATATTTT.

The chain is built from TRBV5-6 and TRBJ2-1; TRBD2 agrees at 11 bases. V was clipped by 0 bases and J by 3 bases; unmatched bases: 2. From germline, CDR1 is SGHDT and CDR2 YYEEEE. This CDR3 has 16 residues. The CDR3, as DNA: TGTGCCAGCAGCTTGGTTGGGACTAGCGGCTACAATGAGCAGTTCTTC. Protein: CASSLVGTSGYNEQFF.

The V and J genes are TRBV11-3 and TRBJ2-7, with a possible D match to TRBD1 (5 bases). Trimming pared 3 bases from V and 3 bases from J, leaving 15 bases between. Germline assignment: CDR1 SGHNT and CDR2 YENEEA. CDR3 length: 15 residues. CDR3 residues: CASSFQGFSLYEQYF. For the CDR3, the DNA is TGTGCCAGCAGCTTCCAGGGTTTCTCCCTCTACGAGCAGTACTTC. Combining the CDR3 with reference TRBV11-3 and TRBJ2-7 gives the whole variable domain EAGVVQSPRYKIIEKKQPVAFWCNPISGHNTLYWYLQNLGQGPELLIRYENEEAVDDSQLPKDRFSAERLKGVDSTLKIQPAELGDSAVYLCASSFQGFSLYEQYFGPGTRLTVT.

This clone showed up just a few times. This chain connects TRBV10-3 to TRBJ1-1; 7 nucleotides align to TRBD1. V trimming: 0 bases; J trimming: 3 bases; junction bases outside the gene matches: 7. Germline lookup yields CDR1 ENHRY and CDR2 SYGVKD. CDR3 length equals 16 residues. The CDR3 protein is CAISESTGAVYTEAFF. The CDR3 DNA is TGTGCCATCAGTGAGTCCACAGGGGCCGTGTACACTGAAGCTTTCTTT.

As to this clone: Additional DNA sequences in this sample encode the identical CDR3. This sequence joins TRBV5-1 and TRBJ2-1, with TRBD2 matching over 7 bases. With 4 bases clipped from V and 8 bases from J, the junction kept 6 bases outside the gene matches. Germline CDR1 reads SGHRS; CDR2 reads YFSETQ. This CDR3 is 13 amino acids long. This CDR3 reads CASSLERGDEQFF. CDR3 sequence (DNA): TGCGCCAGCAGCCTAGAGCGGGGCGATGAGCAGTTCTTC.

The CDR3 DNA follows: TGCAGCACTCAGATGAGCGGGTTGTCTAACTATGGCTACACCTTC. This encodes CSTQMSGLSNYGYTF. The chain combines TRBV29-1 with TRBJ1-2; unclear D gene. V was clipped by 8 bases and J by 0 bases, with 19 bases between them. Germline V gene lookup returns CDR1 SQVTM and CDR2 ANQGSEA. This CDR3 has 15 amino acids.

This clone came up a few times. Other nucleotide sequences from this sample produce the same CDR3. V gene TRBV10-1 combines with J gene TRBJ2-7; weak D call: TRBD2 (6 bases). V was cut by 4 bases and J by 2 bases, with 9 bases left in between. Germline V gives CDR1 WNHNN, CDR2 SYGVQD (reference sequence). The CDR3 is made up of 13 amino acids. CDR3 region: CASSAGGTYEQYF. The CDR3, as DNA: TGCGCCAGCAGTGCTGGCGGGACCTACGAGCAGTACTTC.

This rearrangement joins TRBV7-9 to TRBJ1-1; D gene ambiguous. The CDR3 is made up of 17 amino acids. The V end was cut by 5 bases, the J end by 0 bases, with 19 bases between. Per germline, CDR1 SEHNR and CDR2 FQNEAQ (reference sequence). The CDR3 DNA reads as TGTGCCAGCAGCGTCGAAGGAACGGAGTCAATGAACACTGAAGCTTTCTTT. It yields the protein CASSVEGTESMNTEAFF.

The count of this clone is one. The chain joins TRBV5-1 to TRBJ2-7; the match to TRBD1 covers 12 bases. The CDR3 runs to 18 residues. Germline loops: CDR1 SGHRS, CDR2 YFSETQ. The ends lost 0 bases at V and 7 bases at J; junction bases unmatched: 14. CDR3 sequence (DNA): TGCGCCAGCAGCTTGGGCCGGGACAGGGGGCGCTGGGTTTCTGAGCAGTACTTC. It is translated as CASSLGRDRGRWVSEQYF.

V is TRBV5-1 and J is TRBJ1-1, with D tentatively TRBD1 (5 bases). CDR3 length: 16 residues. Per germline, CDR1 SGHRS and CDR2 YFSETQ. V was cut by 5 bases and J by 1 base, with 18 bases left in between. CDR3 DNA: TGCGCCAGCAGGCTGGCCGCCGGGGGAGGGAACACTGAAGCTTTCTTT. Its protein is CASRLAAGGGNTEAFF.

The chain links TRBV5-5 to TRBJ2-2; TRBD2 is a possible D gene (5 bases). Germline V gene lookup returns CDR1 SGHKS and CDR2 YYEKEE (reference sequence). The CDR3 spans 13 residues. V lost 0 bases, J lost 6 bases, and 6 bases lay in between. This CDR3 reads CASSLGGSGELFF. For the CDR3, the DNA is TGTGCCAGCAGCTTGGGAGGGTCCGGGGAGCTGTTTTTT.

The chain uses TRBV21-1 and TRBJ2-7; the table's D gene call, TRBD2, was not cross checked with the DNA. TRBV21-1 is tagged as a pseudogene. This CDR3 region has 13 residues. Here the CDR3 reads CASSSSAGNEQYF. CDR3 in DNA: TGTGCCAGCAGCTCGTCGGCGGGCAACGAGCAGTACTTC.

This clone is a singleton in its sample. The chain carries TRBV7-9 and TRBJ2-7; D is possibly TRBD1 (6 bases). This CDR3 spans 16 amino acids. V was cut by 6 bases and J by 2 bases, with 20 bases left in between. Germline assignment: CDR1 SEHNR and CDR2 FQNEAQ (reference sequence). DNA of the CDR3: TGTGCCAGCAGTCCAGGGGCCGTGGACTCGGCCTACGAGCAGTACTTC. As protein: CASSPGAVDSAYEQYF.

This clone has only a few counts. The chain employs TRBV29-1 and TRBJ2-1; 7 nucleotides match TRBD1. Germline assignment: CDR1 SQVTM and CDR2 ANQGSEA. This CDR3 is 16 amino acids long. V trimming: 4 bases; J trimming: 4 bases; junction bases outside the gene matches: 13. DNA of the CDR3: TGCAGCGTTGTTCACCCCCGGGACAGCCGGTACAATGAGCAGTTCTTC. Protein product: CSVVHPRDSRYNEQFF.

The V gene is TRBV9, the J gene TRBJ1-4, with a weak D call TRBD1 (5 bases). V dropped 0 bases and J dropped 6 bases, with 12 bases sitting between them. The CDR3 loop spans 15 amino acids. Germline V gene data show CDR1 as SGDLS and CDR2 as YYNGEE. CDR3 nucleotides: TGTGCCAGCAGCGTAGTAAGGCAGGGCGATGAAAAACTGTTTTTT. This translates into CASSVVRQGDEKLFF.

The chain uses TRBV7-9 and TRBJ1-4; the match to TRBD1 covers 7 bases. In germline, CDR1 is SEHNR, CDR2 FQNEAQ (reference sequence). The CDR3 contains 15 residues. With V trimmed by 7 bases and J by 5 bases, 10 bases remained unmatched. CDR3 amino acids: CASTPLEGANEKLFF. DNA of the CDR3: TGTGCCAGCACCCCTCTGGAGGGGGCAAATGAAAAACTGTTTTTT.

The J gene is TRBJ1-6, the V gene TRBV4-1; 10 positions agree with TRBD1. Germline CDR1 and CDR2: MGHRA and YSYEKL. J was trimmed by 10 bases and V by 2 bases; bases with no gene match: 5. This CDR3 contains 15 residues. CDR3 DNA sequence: TGCGCCAGCAGCCAACCGGGACAGGGGAGCTCACCCCTCCACTTT. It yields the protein CASSQPGQGSSPLHF.